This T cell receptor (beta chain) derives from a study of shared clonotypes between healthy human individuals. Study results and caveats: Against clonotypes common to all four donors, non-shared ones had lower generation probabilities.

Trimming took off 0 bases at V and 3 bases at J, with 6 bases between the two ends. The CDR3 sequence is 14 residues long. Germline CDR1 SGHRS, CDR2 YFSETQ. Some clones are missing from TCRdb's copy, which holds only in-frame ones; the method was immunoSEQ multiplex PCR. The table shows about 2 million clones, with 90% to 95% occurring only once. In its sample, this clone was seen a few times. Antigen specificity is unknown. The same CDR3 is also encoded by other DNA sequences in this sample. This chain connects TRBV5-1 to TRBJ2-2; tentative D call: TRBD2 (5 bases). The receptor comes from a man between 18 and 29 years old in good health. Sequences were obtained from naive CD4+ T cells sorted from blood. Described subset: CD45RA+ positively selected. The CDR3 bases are TGCGCCAGCAGCTTGGCCGGGGACACCGGGGAGCTGTTTTTT. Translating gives CASSLAGDTGELFF.